This T cell receptor (beta chain) came from a study of beta chain features in type 1 diabetes. Whole-study findings and limits: Moderately but significantly shorter TCRB CDR3s were found in Type 1 diabetes patients in all four CD4+ subsets.

There are a few counts of this clone. The antigen is undetermined. The sequenced template was cDNA made from the entire isolated RNA. Only in-frame clones appear in the TCRdb table, and some are missing; sequencing was by immunoSEQ multiplex PCR. The sample has a few hundred thousand clones, roughly 12% seen once. This CDR3 region has 13 residues. The germline V gene encodes CDR1 SEHNR and CDR2 FQNEAQ (reference sequence). Trimming cost V 0 bases and J 3 bases, with 6 bases left between them. The clonotype comes from a woman under 30 with type 1 diabetes. The V call is TRBV7-9, the J call TRBJ2-7; no clear D. The source material was naive CD4+ T cells from blood. This CDR3 is CASSLALSYEQYF. The CDR3 DNA sequence: TGTGCCAGCAGCTTAGCGCTCAGCTACGAGCAGTACTTC.